The 16 T cell receptor beta chains given below trace back to one sample, sequenced in a study of blood T cell repertoires in COVID-19. Using immunoSEQ multiplex PCR, the repertoire was profiled, and TCRdb retains in-frame clones only, with some absent. The data hold about 280,000 clones, with around nine tenths observed a single time. The sequencing input was peripheral blood. The receptors were gathered from a woman between 35 and 50 years old who had recovered from COVID-19.

The chain joins TRBV9 to TRBJ2-1; 9 positions agree with TRBD2. From germline, CDR1 is SGDLS and CDR2 YYNGEE. The CDR3 totals 22 residues. V shed 4 bases, J shed 0 bases, and the junction held 23 bases outside the gene matches. The CDR3 nucleotides read TGTGCCAGCAGCTACACTAGGGGGCTATATAGCGGGAGTCCCCACTCCTACAATGAGCAGTTCTTC. Translated, it gives CASSYTRGLYSGSPHSYNEQFF.

This chain uses TRBV18 with TRBJ2-7; D not certain. The CDR3 has 14 residues. Germline V gene lookup returns CDR1 KGHSH and CDR2 LQKENI. Trimming shortened V by 5 bases and J by 2 bases, and 13 bases separated the two germline ends. CDR3 protein: CASSTTASTYEQYF. The CDR3 bases are TGTGCCAGCTCAACTACGGCCTCTACCTACGAGCAGTACTTC.

In DNA, the CDR3 is TGTGCCAGCAGCTTAGCGAGCGGGAAGAACACCGGGGAGCTGTTTTTT. Protein sequence: CASSLASGKNTGELFF. V gene TRBV7-2 combines with J gene TRBJ2-2; 7 bases are a match to TRBD2. The length of the CDR3 is 16 residues. In germline, CDR1 is SGHTA, CDR2 FQGNSA. V lost 0 bases and J lost 1; bases outside the gene matches: 2.

The rearrangement links TRBV2 to TRBJ2-3; tentatively, D is TRBD1 (7 bases). V was cut by 4 bases and J by 4 bases, with 9 bases left in between. This CDR3 region has 13 residues. Germline CDR1 reads SNHLY; CDR2 reads FYNNEI. The CDR3, as DNA: TGTGCCAGCAGTGGCAGGGGGGCAGATACGCAGTATTTT. Translating it yields CASSGRGADTQYF.

The rearrangement uses TRBV24-1 and TRBJ1-2; 9 bases fit TRBD1. Germline V lookup: CDR1 KGHDR, CDR2 SFDVKD. The CDR3 length is 13 residues. Trimming took 6 bases from V and 6 from J; bases not matched to a gene: 4. CDR3 nucleotide sequence: TGTGCCACCAGTCGGACAGGGGAAGATGGCTACACCTTC. As protein: CATSRTGEDGYTF.

V usage is TRBV27 and J usage is TRBJ2-7; tentative D call: TRBD2 (5 bases). There are 16 residues in the CDR3. V dropped 6 bases and J dropped 0 bases, with 18 bases sitting between them. CDR1 MNHEY and CDR2 SMNVEV come from the germline V gene (reference sequence). The CDR3, as DNA: TGTGCCAGCAGAATGGCTCCTAGCCCGAACTCCTACGAGCAGTACTTC. This gives the protein CASRMAPSPNSYEQYF.

V is TRBV7-9 and J is TRBJ2-7; 9 nucleotides agree with TRBD1. Germline CDR1 SEHNR, CDR2 FQNEAQ (reference sequence). With V trimmed by 7 bases and J by 3 bases, 4 bases remained unmatched. The CDR3 covers 13 residues. In DNA, the CDR3 is TGTGCCAGCACCCCGGGACAGGGCTACGAGCAGTACTTC. Residues: CASTPGQGYEQYF.

The gene calls are TRBV14 and TRBJ2-7; TRBD2 might be the D (6 bases). With 4 bases removed from V and 6 bases from J, the gap between germline ends came to 16 bases. From germline, CDR1 is SGHDN and CDR2 FVKESK. The CDR3 length is 14 residues. The CDR3 loop reads CASSRLDSSGEQYF. CDR3 bases: TGTGCCAGCAGCCGACTAGATTCATCGGGCGAGCAGTACTTC.

The V call is TRBV5-1, the J call TRBJ1-1, with TRBD1 matching 7 bases. The germline gives CDR1 SGHRS, CDR2 YFSETQ. The CDR3 runs to 13 residues. V shed 4 bases and J 3 bases; nucleotides not matched to a gene: 3. This CDR3 reads CASSGTGDTEAFF. CDR3 coding DNA: TGCGCCAGCAGCGGAACAGGGGACACTGAAGCTTTCTTT.

This chain links TRBV18 with TRBJ1-6; 10 nucleotides match TRBD1. Per the germline V gene, CDR1 is KGHSH and CDR2 is LQKENI. The trim removed 4 bases at V and 5 bases at J, leaving 5 bases unmatched. This CDR3 contains 16 residues. CDR3 nucleotides: TGTGCCAGCTCACGGGGACAGGGGATTGATAATTCACCCCTCCACTTT. Its protein is CASSRGQGIDNSPLHF. Full variable domain (missing parts from reference TRBV18 and TRBJ1-6): NAGVMQNPRHLVRRRGQEARLRCSPMKGHSHVYWYRQLPEEGLKFMVYLQKENIIDESGMPKERFSAEFPKEGPSILRIQQVVRGDSAAYFCASSRGQGIDNSPLHFGNGTRLTVT.

The V call is TRBV4-1, the J call TRBJ1-2, with D maybe TRBD1 (6 bases). V dropped 0 bases and J dropped 4 bases, with 12 bases sitting between them. Germline V lookup: CDR1 MGHRA, CDR2 YSYEKL. The CDR3 contains 15 residues. In DNA, the CDR3 is TGCGCCAGCAGCCAAGAAGGGAGCAGGGGCTATGGCTACACCTTC. Translating it yields CASSQEGSRGYGYTF.

A note on this clone: One end of the junction does not line up with germline, which may come from a read error. The chain has TRBV6-1 and TRBJ2-5, with D unresolved. From germline, CDR1 is MNHNS and CDR2 SASEGT. The CDR3 covers 14 residues. The CDR3, as DNA: TGTGCCAGCAGGGAAGCGTCCCCTCAAGAGACCCAGTACTTC. Residues: CASREASPQETQYF.

The chain carries TRBV21-1 and TRBJ2-2; the table calls TRBD2, which could not be checked here. TRBV21-1 is classified as a pseudogene. The CDR3 covers 15 residues. The CDR3 region has the DNA TGTGCCAGCAGCAAACGGGGGGCGGGCACCGGGGAGCTGTTTTTT. This codes for CASSKRGAGTGELFF.

CDR3 sequence (DNA): TGTGCCAGTTCCAGACGGAGCCACGAGCAGTACTTC. Its protein is CASSRRSHEQYF. The chain joins TRBV2 to TRBJ2-7; D not certain. The CDR3 loop spans 12 amino acids. Germline values: CDR1 SNHLY, CDR2 FYNNEI. Trimming shortened V by 9 bases and J by 5 bases, and 14 bases separated the two germline ends.

The chain couples TRBV2 to TRBJ1-4, with no clear D. Germline lookup yields CDR1 SNHLY and CDR2 FYNNEI. Trimming removed 8 bases from V and 8 bases from J, with 18 bases in between. The length of the CDR3 is 14 residues. The CDR3 region is CASCASGLREKLFF. For the CDR3, the DNA is TGTGCCAGCTGCGCGAGTGGGTTGCGGGAAAAACTGTTTTTT.

The chain links TRBV4-2 to TRBJ2-1, with TRBD2 matching over 10 bases. This CDR3 is 19 amino acids long. J lost 2 bases, V lost 0 bases, and 10 bases had no gene match. Germline assignment: CDR1 LGHNA and CDR2 YNFKEQ. The DNA of the CDR3 is TGTGCCAGCAGCCAAGATGCTAGCGGGAGTAGAGCCACCTACAATGAGCAGTTCTTC. Amino acids: CASSQDASGSRATYNEQFF.